Shown below are 17 T cell receptor beta chains from a single sample sequenced in a study of blood T cell repertoires in COVID-19. The data were produced by immunoSEQ multiplex PCR, yet TCRdb's version contains in-frame clones alone and is incomplete. The data show 250,000 to 300,000 clones, with 88% seen just once and 10% held by the top ten. The sample taken for sequencing was peripheral blood. The receptors here all came from a woman in her seventies with COVID-19, enrolled during active disease.

The chain joins TRBV27 to TRBJ2-1; D remains unclear. CDR1 and CDR2 (germline): MNHEY, SMNVEV (reference sequence). Trimming pared 7 bases from V and 0 bases from J, leaving 16 bases between. This CDR3 comprises 16 residues. The CDR3: CASIPQAVSSYNEQFF. CDR3 in DNA: TGTGCCAGCATCCCCCAGGCCGTAAGCTCCTACAATGAGCAGTTCTTC.

This chain links TRBV5-1 with TRBJ2-3; the D gene is possibly TRBD2 (5 bases). The CDR3 loop spans 14 amino acids. Germline CDR1 reads SGHRS; CDR2 reads YFSETQ. Trimming removed 2 bases at V and 4 bases at J, with 11 bases between. The DNA for the CDR3 is TGCGCCAGCAGCTTTCGAGGGCCGTCAGATACGCAGTATTTT. Protein sequence: CASSFRGPSDTQYF. Looking up the rest from reference TRBV5-1 and TRBJ2-3 gives the full variable domain: KAGVTQTPRYLIKTRGQQVTLSCSPISGHRSVSWYQQTPGQGLQFLFEYFSETQRNKGNFPGRFSGRQFSNSRSEMNVSTLELGDSALYLCASSFRGPSDTQYFGPGTRLTVL.

The V and J genes are TRBV23-1 and TRBJ2-5, with D perhaps matching TRBD1 (5 bases). TRBV23-1 carries the ORF label, with uncertain function. V lost 0 bases and J lost 1, with 21 bases in between. The CDR3 totals 19 residues. CDR3 sequence reads: CASSQSWERTRHPQETQYF. CDR3 nucleotide sequence: TGCGCCAGCAGTCAATCGTGGGAACGGACAAGGCACCCCCAAGAGACCCAGTACTTC.

V is TRBV1 and J is TRBJ2-1; the table assigns TRBD2, which was not confirmed against the DNA. TRBV1 is a listed pseudogene. CDR3 length: 18 amino acids. The CDR3 reads CTSSQVALAGSSYNEQFF. For the CDR3, the DNA is TGCACCAGCAGCCAAGTAGCCCTAGCGGGCAGCTCCTACAATGAGCAGTTCTTC.

CDR3 protein: CASSPFVNTANTGELFF. The CDR3, as DNA: TGTGCCAGCTCACCATTTGTAAACACCGCGAACACCGGGGAGCTGTTTTTT. V and J are TRBV18 and TRBJ2-2; D is unclear. This CDR3 has 17 residues. V was shortened by 2 bases and J by 0 bases, with 13 bases between the two germline ends. Germline CDR1 reads KGHSH; CDR2 reads LQKENI.

The chain uses TRBV6-5 and TRBJ2-7; TRBD1 matches at 9 bases. This CDR3 is 15 amino acids long. With 6 bases clipped from V and 4 bases from J, the junction kept 10 bases outside the gene matches. Germline V gives CDR1 MNHEY, CDR2 SVGAGI. The CDR3: CASSLPGQGFYEQYF. The CDR3 DNA reads TGTGCCAGCAGCTTACCCGGACAGGGGTTTTACGAGCAGTACTTC.

The V gene is TRBV10-3, the J gene TRBJ1-1, with TRBD1 matching 9 bases. The length of the CDR3 is 14 residues. The V segment lost 6 bases and the J segment 4 bases; nucleotides outside the gene matches: 6. Germline CDR1 ENHRY, CDR2 SYGVKD. The DNA for the CDR3 is TGTGCCATCAGCCAACAGGGGGCGCGCACTGAAGCTTTCTTT. It encodes CAISQQGARTEAFF.

CDR3 region: CASNTLDTQGGYTF. As DNA, the CDR3 is TGTGCCAGTAACACGCTGGACACGCAGGGTGGCTACACCTTC. This chain connects TRBV19 to TRBJ1-2; weak D call: TRBD1 (5 bases). The CDR3 has 14 amino acids. The V end lost 7 bases, the J end lost 7 bases, and 19 bases lay between the germline ends. Germline V gene data show CDR1 as LNHDA and CDR2 as SQIVND (reference sequence).

The V call is TRBV7-3, the J call TRBJ2-3, with 8 bases matching TRBD2. Per the germline V gene, CDR1 is SGHTA and CDR2 is FQGTGA. The junction had 7 bases not matched to a gene; V was cut back by 4 bases and J by 1 base. The CDR3 spans 16 residues. The CDR3 nucleotides read TGTGCCAGCAGCTCACGAGCGGGAGCGGGCACAGATACGCAGTATTTT. Amino acid sequence: CASSSRAGAGTDTQYF.

The chain uses TRBV7-6 and TRBJ2-7; D is ambiguous. V lost 3 bases and J 3 bases, leaving 6 bases between the germline ends. Germline V gene lookup returns CDR1 SGHVS and CDR2 FNYEAQ. The CDR3 covers 12 residues. The CDR3 here is CASSLSDYEQYF. Here the CDR3 DNA reads TGTGCCAGCAGCTTGTCAGACTACGAGCAGTACTTC. Supplemented by reference TRBV7-6 and TRBJ2-7, the full variable domain reads GAGVSQSPRYKVTKRGQDVALRCDPISGHVSLYWYRQALGQGPEFLTYFNYEAQQDKSGLPNDRFSAERPEGSISTLTIQRTEQRDSAMYRCASSLSDYEQYFGPGTRLTVT.

The V call is TRBV4-3, the J call TRBJ2-2; a possible D gene is TRBD1 (5 bases). Germline-derived CDR1 and CDR2 are LGHNA and YSLEER. The ends were cut back, 4 bases at V and 7 bases at J, with 13 bases in the middle. This CDR3 is 14 amino acids long. The CDR3 protein is CASSRPAQGGELFF. The CDR3 DNA reads TGCGCCAGCAGCCGCCCCGCGCAGGGCGGGGAGCTGTTTTTT.

The chain uses TRBV6-6 and TRBJ1-2; D is possibly TRBD1 (5 bases). The germline V and J ends were trimmed by 7 bases and 8 bases, with 11 bases remaining between them. Germline V lookup: CDR1 MNHNY, CDR2 SVGAGI (reference sequence). CDR3 length equals 11 residues. CDR3 in DNA: TGTGCCAGCACCGGCCACAGGGGCTACACCTTC. It is translated as CASTGHRGYTF.

The chain carries TRBV7-9 and TRBJ2-5; maybe TRBD2 (6 bases). The CDR3 extends over 12 amino acids. Per the germline V gene, CDR1 is SEHNR and CDR2 is FQNEAQ (reference sequence). Trimming stripped 3 bases from V and 5 bases from J, with 7 bases between. CDR3 in amino acids: CASSFRGETQYF. CDR3 coding DNA: TGTGCCAGCAGCTTCCGGGGGGAGACCCAGTACTTC.

The chain links TRBV11-2 to TRBJ2-3, with D perhaps matching TRBD2 (5 bases). The CDR3 spans 13 residues. V lost 5 bases to trimming and J lost 4 bases, with 10 bases between them. CDR1 and CDR2 from the germline V gene are SGHAT and FQNNGV. The CDR3 is CASSLASSDTQYF. The CDR3 DNA reads TGTGCCAGCAGCCTCGCTAGCTCAGATACGCAGTATTTT. The full variable domain, completed using reference TRBV11-2 and TRBJ2-3, is EAGVAQSPRYKIIEKRQSVAFWCNPISGHATLYWYQQILGQGPKLLIQFQNNGVVDDSQLPKDRFSAERLKGVDSTLKIQPAKLEDSAVYLCASSLASSDTQYFGPGTRLTVL.

The chain's CDR3 is CASSFSDNSPLHF. The CDR3 region has the DNA TGTGCCAGCAGTTTTTCGGATAATTCACCCCTCCACTTT. This chain joins TRBV12-3 or TRBV12-4 and TRBJ1-6; D remains unclear. The CDR3 extends over 13 amino acids. V was trimmed by 3 bases and J by 5 bases, leaving 5 bases between them.

This clone was recorded a few times. The chain employs TRBV19 and TRBJ2-1, with D unclear. CDR1 is LNHDA, CDR2 SQIVND, per germline (reference sequence). The V gene lost 3 bases and the J gene lost 8 bases, with 8 bases spanning the gap. The CDR3 has 12 residues. The CDR3 sequence is CASSMRNDEQFF. CDR3 coding DNA: TGTGCCAGTAGTATGCGTAACGATGAGCAGTTCTTC. Filled out from reference TRBV19 and TRBJ2-1, the complete variable domain reads DGGITQSPKYLFRKEGQNVTLSCEQNLNHDAMYWYRQDPGQGLRLIYYSQIVNDFQKGDIAEGYSVSREKKESFPLTVTSAQKNPTAFYLCASSMRNDEQFFGPGTRLTVL.

The CDR3 region is CASTSGQDNTGELFF. The CDR3 nucleotides read TGTGCCAGTACCTCCGGACAGGACAACACCGGGGAGCTGTTTTTT. The chain carries TRBV19 and TRBJ2-2; TRBD1 matches 7 bases. Germline values: CDR1 LNHDA, CDR2 SQIVND (reference sequence). V shed 7 bases, J shed 2 bases, and the junction held 7 bases outside the gene matches. The CDR3 runs to 15 residues.